One TCR beta chain is described in this entry. Its specificity is unknown. V was clipped by 1 base and J by 10 bases, with 14 bases between them. The CDR3 has 15 residues. Germline CDR1 reads LGHDT; CDR2 reads YNNKEL (reference sequence). The record originates from a study of response to subunit inactivated influenza vaccine. Study outcomes and limitations: Every seasonal influenza vaccination brings in few new T cells, the authors suggested.

TCRdb re-derived calls from the RT-PCR reads in MiXCR, one entry per CDR3 protein. The data show hundreds of thousands of distinct CDR3 sequences, 12% seen once. The rearrangement joins TRBV3-1 to TRBJ1-6; TRBD1 is a possible D gene (6 bases). Sequencing used non-naive T cells sorted from PBMCs, obtained 14 to 15 days before vaccination. This sequence was found in a man aged 45-65 years who received an inactivated influenza vaccine. CDR3: CASSQGSQGISPLHF. DNA for the CDR3: TGTGCCAGCAGCCAAGGCTCGCAGGGGATATCACCCCTCCACTTT. The entire variable domain, with the rest obtained from reference TRBV3-1 and TRBJ1-6, is as follows: DTAVSQTPKYLVTQMGNDKSIKCEQNLGHDTMYWYKQDSKKFLKIMFSYNNKELIINETVPNRFSPKSPDKAHLNLHINSLELGDSAVYFCASSQGSQGISPLHFGNGTRLTVT.